This T cell receptor (beta chain) was obtained from a study of cytomegalovirus exposure and HLA in healthy donors. Study-wide results and caveats: Specificity for CMV antigens was confirmed in vitro for a few of the CMV-associated chains.

Remarks on this clone: Its antigen is currently unknown. Other DNA sequences from this sample encode an identical CDR3 as well.

The PCR employed 60 Vbeta primers together with 13 Jbeta primers. Sequencing was performed with immunoSEQ multiplex PCR; in TCRdb, only in-frame clones are kept and a portion is missing. The sample has some 140,000 clones; about 80% are singletons. This sequence was found in a male donor in good health and CMV-seropositive. Sequenced input: PBMCs.

The CDR3 spells CASSLGGNYGYTF. CDR3 DNA: TGTGCCAGCAGTTTAGGAGGAAACTATGGCTACACCTTC. The V and J genes are TRBV27 and TRBJ1-2, with D hard to call. Trimming removed 2 bases at V and 2 bases at J, with 6 bases between. Germline V CDR1 and CDR2: MNHEY, SMNVEV (reference sequence). This CDR3 has 13 amino acids.